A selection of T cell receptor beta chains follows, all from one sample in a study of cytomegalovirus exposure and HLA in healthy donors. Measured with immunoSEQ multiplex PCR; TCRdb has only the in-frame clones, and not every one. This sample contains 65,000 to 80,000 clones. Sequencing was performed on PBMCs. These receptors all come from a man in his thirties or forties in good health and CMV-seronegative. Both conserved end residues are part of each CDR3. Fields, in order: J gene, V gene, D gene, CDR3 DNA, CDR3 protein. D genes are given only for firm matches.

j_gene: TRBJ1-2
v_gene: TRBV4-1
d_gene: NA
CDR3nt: TGCGCCAGCAGCCGTCAGGGTAGTTTTGTGGTTCACTATGGCTACACCTTC
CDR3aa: CASSRQGSFVVHYGYTF

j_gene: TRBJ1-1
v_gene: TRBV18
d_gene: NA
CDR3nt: TGTGCCAGCTCACCATCGGGGGGCCCTGAAGCTTTCTTT
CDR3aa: CASSPSGGPEAFF

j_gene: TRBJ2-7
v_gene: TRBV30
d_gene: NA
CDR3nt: TGTGCCTGGAGTATGGTATTCGGCTCCTACGAGCAGTACTTC
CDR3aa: CAWSMVFGSYEQYF

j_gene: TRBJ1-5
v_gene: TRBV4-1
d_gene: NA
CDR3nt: TGCGCCAGCAGCCAAGAACCGGCAGCGATTCAGCCCCAGCATTTT
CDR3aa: CASSQEPAAIQPQHF

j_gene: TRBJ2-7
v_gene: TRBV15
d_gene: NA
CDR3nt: TGTGCCACCAGCAAATCTAGTTTGGCCTACGAGCAGTACTTC
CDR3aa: CATSKSSLAYEQYF

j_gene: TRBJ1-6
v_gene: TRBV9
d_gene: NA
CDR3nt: TGTGCCAGCAGCGTAGTTTTATCACCCCTCCACTTT
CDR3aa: CASSVVLSPLHF

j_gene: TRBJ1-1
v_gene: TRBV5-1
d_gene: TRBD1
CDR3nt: TGCGCCAGCAGCTTGGGACAGGGAGTGTGGAACACTGAAGCTTTCTTT
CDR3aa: CASSLGQGVWNTEAFF

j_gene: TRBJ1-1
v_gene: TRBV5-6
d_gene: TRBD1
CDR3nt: TGTGCCAGCAGCTTGGCTCGGGACAGGGCTGACACTGAAGCTTTCTTT
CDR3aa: CASSLARDRADTEAFF

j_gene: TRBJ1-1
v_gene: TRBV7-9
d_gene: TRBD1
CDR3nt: TGTGCCAGCAGCTCTCAGGGGGCGGTGAACACTGAAGCTTTCTTT
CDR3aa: CASSSQGAVNTEAFF

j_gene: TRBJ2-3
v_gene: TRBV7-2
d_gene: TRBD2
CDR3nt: TGTGCCAGCAGCCCTCGGACTAGCGGGAGTTGGGGGAGCACAGATACGCAGTATTTT
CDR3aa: CASSPRTSGSWGSTDTQYF

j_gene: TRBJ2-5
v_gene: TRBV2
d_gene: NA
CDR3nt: TGTGCCAGCAGTGAAGCCGTCGACTCCCAAGAGACCCAGTACTTC
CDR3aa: CASSEAVDSQETQYF

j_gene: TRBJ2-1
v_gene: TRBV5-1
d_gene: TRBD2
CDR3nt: TGCGCCAGCAGCTTGAGCGGGGACTACAATGAGCAGTTCTTC
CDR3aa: CASSLSGDYNEQFF

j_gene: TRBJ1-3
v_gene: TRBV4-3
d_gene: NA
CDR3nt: TGCGCCAGCAGCCAGTGGGACACCTTCTCTGGAAACACCATATATTTT
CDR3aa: CASSQWDTFSGNTIYF

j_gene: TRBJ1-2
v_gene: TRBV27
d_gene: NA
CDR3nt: TGTGCCAGCAGTTTCTCAGCGGGGGTGTCCTATGGCTACACCTTC
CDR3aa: CASSFSAGVSYGYTF

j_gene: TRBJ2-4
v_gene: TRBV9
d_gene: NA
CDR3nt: TGTGCCAGCAGCTTCGGGGCCAAAAACATTCAGTACTTC
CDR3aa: CASSFGAKNIQYF

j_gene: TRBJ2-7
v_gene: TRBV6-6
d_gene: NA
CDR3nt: TGTGCCAGCAGTTACGAGGTCCGGGCCTACGAGCAGTACTTC
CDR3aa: CASSYEVRAYEQYF

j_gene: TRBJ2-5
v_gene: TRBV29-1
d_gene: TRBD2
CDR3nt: TGCAGCCTCGGAGGGCTAGCGGGAGGTGGGGAGACCCAGTACTTC
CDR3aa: CSLGGLAGGGETQYF

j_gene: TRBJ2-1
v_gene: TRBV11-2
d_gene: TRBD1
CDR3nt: TGTGCCAGCAGCCCTCTACAGGGGAAGGACAATGAGCAGTTCTTC
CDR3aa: CASSPLQGKDNEQFF

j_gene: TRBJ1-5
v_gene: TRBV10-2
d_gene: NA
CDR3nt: TGCGCCAGCATGGGGCAGGGATTTCAGCCCCAGCATTTT
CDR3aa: CASMGQGFQPQHF

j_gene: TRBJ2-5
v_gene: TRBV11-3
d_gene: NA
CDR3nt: TGTGCCAGCAGCTTGTGGGCCTTCAAAGAGACCCAGTACTTC
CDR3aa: CASSLWAFKETQYF

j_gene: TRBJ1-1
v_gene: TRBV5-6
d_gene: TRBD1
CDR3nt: TGTGCCAGCAGCCGGGCCCCGGGACAGGGAGGAACTGAAGCTTTCTTT
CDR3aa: CASSRAPGQGGTEAFF

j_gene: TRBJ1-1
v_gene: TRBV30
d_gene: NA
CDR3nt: TGTGCCTGGAGTGAGAGGCACACTGAAGCTTTCTTT
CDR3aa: CAWSERHTEAFF

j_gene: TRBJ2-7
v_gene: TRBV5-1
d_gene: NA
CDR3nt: TGCGCCAGCAGCTTGGCACCGCGCTCCTACGAGCAGTACTTC
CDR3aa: CASSLAPRSYEQYF

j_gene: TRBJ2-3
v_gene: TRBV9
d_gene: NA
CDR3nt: TGTGCCAGCAGCGAAACCCAGCGGGCCCCACGGACGCAGTATTTT
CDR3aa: CASSETQRAPRTQYF

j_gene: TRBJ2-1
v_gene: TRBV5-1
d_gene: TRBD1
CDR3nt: TGCGCCAGCAGCTCCGACAGGGGCCACAATGAGCAGTTCTTC
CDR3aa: CASSSDRGHNEQFF

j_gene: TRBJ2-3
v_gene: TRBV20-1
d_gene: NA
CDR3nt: TGCAGTGCCCCCTTCACAGATACGCAGTATTTT
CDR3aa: CSAPFTDTQYF

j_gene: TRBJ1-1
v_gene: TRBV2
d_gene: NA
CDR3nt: TGTGCCAGCAGTTATACTCAGGGCCTGAACACTGAAGCTTTCTTT
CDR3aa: CASSYTQGLNTEAFF

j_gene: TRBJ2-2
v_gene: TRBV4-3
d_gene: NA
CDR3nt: TGCGCCAGCAGCCAAGATCTAAGTGGGGCGGCCACCGGGGAGCTGTTTTTT
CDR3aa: CASSQDLSGAATGELFF

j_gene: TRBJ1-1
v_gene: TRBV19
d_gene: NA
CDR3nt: TGTGCCAGTAGTATGGGGGCAGCTCATCTGAACACTGAAGCTTTCTTT
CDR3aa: CASSMGAAHLNTEAFF

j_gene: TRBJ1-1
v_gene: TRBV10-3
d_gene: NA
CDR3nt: TGTGCCATCAGTGAAGGGGTTTATGAAGCTTTCTTT
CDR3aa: CAISEGVYEAFF

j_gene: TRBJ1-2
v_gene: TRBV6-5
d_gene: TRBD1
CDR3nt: TGTGCCAGCAGGGGGACAGGGGTACGTGGCTACACCTTC
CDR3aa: CASRGTGVRGYTF

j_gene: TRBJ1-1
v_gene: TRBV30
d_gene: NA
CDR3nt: TGTGCCTGGGACTCCCGGGGGACCCTTGAAGCTTTCTTT
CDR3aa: CAWDSRGTLEAFF

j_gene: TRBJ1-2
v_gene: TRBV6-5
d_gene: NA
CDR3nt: TGTGCCAGCAGCGCCGGGGGGGCCTATGGCTACACCTTC
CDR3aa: CASSAGGAYGYTF

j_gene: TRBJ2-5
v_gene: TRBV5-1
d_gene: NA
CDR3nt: TGCGCCAGCGGCGCCAGGGTCCGGGAGACCCAGTACTTC
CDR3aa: CASGARVRETQYF

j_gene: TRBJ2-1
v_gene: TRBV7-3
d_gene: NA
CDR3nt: TGTGCCAGCAGCAAGCTAGTACGCAATGAGCAGTTCTTC
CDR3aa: CASSKLVRNEQFF

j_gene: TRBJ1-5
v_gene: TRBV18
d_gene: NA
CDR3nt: TGTGCCAGCTCACCAGGGGAGGGGAATCAGCCCCAGCATTTT
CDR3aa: CASSPGEGNQPQHF

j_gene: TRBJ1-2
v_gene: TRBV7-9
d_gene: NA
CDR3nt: TGTGCCAGCAGCTTAGAAGGAGGCACTGGCTACACCTTC
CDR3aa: CASSLEGGTGYTF

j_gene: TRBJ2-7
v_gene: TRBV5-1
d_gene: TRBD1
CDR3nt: TGCGCCAGCAGCCCCGGCGGGACAGGGACTACCTACGAGCAGTACTTC
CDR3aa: CASSPGGTGTTYEQYF

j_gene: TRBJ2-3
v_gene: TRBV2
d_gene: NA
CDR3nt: TGTGCCAGCGGGACAACTGCGGATACGCAGTATTTT
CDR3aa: CASGTTADTQYF

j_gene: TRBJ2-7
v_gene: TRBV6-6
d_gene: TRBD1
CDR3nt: TGTGCCAGCAGCCAACCGGGACAGCGAACCTACGAGCAGTACTTC
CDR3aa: CASSQPGQRTYEQYF

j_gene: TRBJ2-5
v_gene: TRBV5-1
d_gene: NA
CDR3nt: TGCGCCAGCAGCCTTAATCTGGAGACCCAGTACTTC
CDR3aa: CASSLNLETQYF